The next 8 T cell receptor beta chains were all read from a single sample in a study of blood T cell repertoires in COVID-19 (dated by TCRdb to about 2020). Receptor libraries were prepared by the immunoSEQ multiplex PCR assay. The immuneACCESS repertoire file appears here via TCRdb, limited to in-frame rearrangements. These files lack a portion of the clones; in checked studies, under half of the deficit traces to unresolved V genes, and the cause of the others is not known. This sample gives about 76,000 clones in total; 70% to 90% of them show up just once. In total, the top ten clones hold 9.5% to 12% of the sample. The sequenced sample was peripheral blood. The receptors derive from a man between 60 and 75 years old with COVID-19, enrolled during active disease.

This rearrangement joins TRBV30 to TRBJ2-2; 10 nucleotides match TRBD1. Germline CDR1 and CDR2: GTSNPN and SVGIG (reference sequence). The CDR3 runs 14 residues. Germline trimming cut 5 bases from V and 2 bases from J; bases unmatched to any gene: 2. The CDR3: CAWGTGVNTGELFF. CDR3 coding DNA: TGTGCCTGGGGGACAGGGGTAAACACCGGGGAGCTGTTTTTT.

V and J are TRBV6-5 and TRBJ1-6; possibly TRBD1 for D (5 bases). Trimming stripped 6 bases from V and 9 bases from J, with 18 bases between. Germline CDR1 reads MNHEY; CDR2 reads SVGAGI. The CDR3 loop spans 15 amino acids. CDR3: CASSLTRGDSSPLHF. In nucleotides, the CDR3 is TGTGCCAGCAGCCTTACGCGGGGGGATAGTTCACCCCTCCACTTT.

A single count supports this clone. The chain recombines TRBV2 with TRBJ1-2; D perhaps matches TRBD1 (5 bases). V was pared by 2 bases and J by 4 bases, with 14 bases between. CDR1 is SNHLY and CDR2 is FYNNEI in the germline V gene. This CDR3 is 15 amino acids long. In DNA, the CDR3 is TGTGCCAGCAGTGAAATGGCAGAAGGGGCCTATGGCTACACCTTC. This codes for CASSEMAEGAYGYTF.

The V and J genes are TRBV9 and TRBJ2-2; tentative D call: TRBD1 (6 bases). This CDR3 spans 15 amino acids. Germline V lookup: CDR1 SGDLS, CDR2 YYNGEE. V was pared by 3 bases and J by 1 base, with 10 bases between. The CDR3 here is CASSARTENTGELFF. The CDR3 nucleotides read TGTGCCAGCAGCGCCCGGACAGAGAACACCGGGGAGCTGTTTTTT.

In this sample, this clone turned up once. CDR3 loop: CASSQSTDTQYF. The CDR3 DNA reads TGTGCCAGCAGCCAAAGCACAGATACGCAGTATTTT. This chain connects TRBV9 to TRBJ2-3; D ambiguous. CDR1 and CDR2 (germline): SGDLS, YYNGEE. V lost 4 bases, J lost 0 bases, and 3 bases lay in between. The CDR3 consists of 12 residues. Variable domain in full (rest from reference TRBV9 and TRBJ2-3): DSGVTQTPKHLITATGQRVTLRCSPRSGDLSVYWYQQSLDQGLQFLIQYYNGEERAKGNILERFSAQQFPDLHSELNLSSLELGDSALYFCASSQSTDTQYFGPGTRLTVL.

The chain carries TRBV5-4 and TRBJ2-5; D possibly corresponds to TRBD2 (5 bases). This CDR3 has 13 residues. CDR1 and CDR2 (germline): SGHNT, YYREEE (reference sequence). Trimming left V 1 base short and J 5 bases short, with 9 bases between. The CDR3 loop is CASSLSGSETQYF. The CDR3 nucleotides are TGTGCCAGCAGCTTGTCGGGGTCCGAGACCCAGTACTTC.

The DNA for the CDR3 is TGTGCCAGCAGCTTAATCGGCAGGGGATCCAATTCACCCCTCCACTTT. The encoded protein is CASSLIGRGSNSPLHF. The V and J genes are TRBV7-9 and TRBJ1-6, with D maybe TRBD1 (6 bases). Trimming cost V 2 bases and J 7 bases, with 15 bases left between them. The CDR3 length is 16 residues. Germline V lookup: CDR1 SEHNR, CDR2 FQNEAQ (reference sequence).

This clone occurred a few times. This sequence joins TRBV7-2 and TRBJ2-2; 9 nucleotides line up with TRBD1. The V gene end was trimmed by 4 bases and the J gene end by 5 bases; junction bases not matched to a gene: 8. The V gene's germline CDR1 is SGHTA and CDR2 FQGNSA. The length of the CDR3 is 16 residues. The CDR3 is CASSYQQGAETGELFF. CDR3 in DNA: TGTGCCAGCAGCTACCAACAGGGGGCTGAAACCGGGGAGCTGTTTTTT.